This TCR beta chain was observed in a study of cytotoxic CD8 clonotypes in ibrutinib-treated CLL. Study overall: After a median approximately 12 months on treatment (6 to 36), response samples were drawn.

Method: immunoSEQ multiplex PCR; TCRdb's copy keeps in-frame clones and lacks some. Seen here are about 200,000 clones, 70% observed once, and the top ten hold over 5.5%. TCR beta libraries used 2 to 2.5 micrograms of genomic DNA from cryopreserved PBMCs. This clone was observed once. Germline V gene lookup returns CDR1 SGHTA and CDR2 FQGNSA. The CDR3 is 16 residues long. V gave up 1 base and J gave up 5 bases, with 18 bases separating them. The genes are TRBV7-2 and TRBJ2-7, with a weak D call TRBD2 (7 bases). The material sequenced was PBMCs, taken after 12 months of ibrutinib treatment. This TCR was sampled from a human donor with chronic lymphocytic leukemia. This chain's CDR3 is CASSLDIGGRGHEQYF. The CDR3 DNA is TGTGCCAGCAGCTTAGATATCGGGGGGCGAGGCCACGAGCAGTACTTC.